This is a list of T cell receptor beta chains from one sample in a study of T cell clonotyping in hematopoietic cell transplantation. Some clones are missing from TCRdb's copy, which holds only in-frame ones; the method was immunoSEQ multiplex PCR. The sample shows some 16,000 clones, 90% to 95% of them seen only once. Sequenced here: peripheral blood mononuclear cells, sampled before stem cell transplant. These receptors all come from a man younger than 35 with biphenotypic leukemia. Some clones in this sample may be carry-over from other donors' samples. The CDR3 runs from the conserved cysteine through the conserved F or W. The D gene is left open where the match is weak. A clone size is listed for some rows: how often the clone was seen (once, few, many), or a class if it is expanded.

length: 16
V: TRBV28
size: .
J: TRBJ2-7
D: TRBD1
CDR3: CASSFLPGQGLGEQYF
DNA: TGTGCCAGCAGTTTCCTTCCAGGACAGGGGTTGGGGGAGCAGTACTTC

length: 15
V: TRBV19
size: .
J: TRBJ2-2
D: TRBD2
CDR3: CASTGGLAGTGELFF
DNA: TGTGCCAGTACCGGTGGACTAGCGGGCACCGGGGAGCTGTTTTTT

length: 17
V: TRBV30
size: .
J: TRBJ2-7
D: TRBD2
CDR3: CAWSLRTSGGNSYEQYF
DNA: TGTGCCTGGAGTCTGAGGACTAGCGGGGGCAATTCCTACGAGCAGTACTTC

length: 13
V: TRBV30
size: .
J: TRBJ2-5
D: TRBD1
CDR3: CAWRTRGQETQYF
DNA: TGTGCCTGGAGGACCAGGGGGCAAGAGACCCAGTACTTC

length: 16
V: TRBV19
size: .
J: TRBJ2-5
D: TRBD1
CDR3: CASSRGQGAFQETQYF
DNA: TGTGCCAGTAGTCGAGGACAGGGGGCCTTCCAAGAGACCCAGTACTTC

length: 15
V: TRBV2
size: .
J: TRBJ1-6
D: TRBD1
CDR3: CASSALTGGRSPLHF
DNA: TGTGCCAGCAGTGCCTTAACAGGGGGGAGGTCACCCCTCCACTTT

length: 16
V: TRBV4-1
size: .
J: TRBJ1-4
D: .
CDR3: CASSQVGRSTNEKLFF
DNA: TGCGCCAGCAGCCAAGTGGGGCGTTCAACTAATGAAAAACTGTTTTTT

length: 15
V: TRBV6-1
size: .
J: TRBJ2-6
D: .
CDR3: CASSEGGSGANVLTF
DNA: TGTGCCAGCAGTGAGGGCGGCTCTGGGGCCAACGTCCTGACTTTC

length: 16
V: TRBV30
size: .
J: TRBJ1-5
D: TRBD1
CDR3: CAWSIGPGTGKQPQHF
DNA: TGTGCCTGGAGCATAGGTCCCGGGACAGGGAAACAGCCCCAGCATTTT

length: 17
V: TRBV5-1
size: .
J: TRBJ2-2
D: TRBD1
CDR3: CASSFPRGDRATGELFF
DNA: TGCGCCAGCAGCTTCCCTAGAGGGGACAGGGCGACCGGGGAGCTGTTTTTT

length: 13
V: TRBV21-1
size: .
J: TRBJ2-4
D: .
CDR3: CAGPGTGRDIQYF
DNA: TGTGCCGGTCCCGGGACAGGGAGGGACATTCAGTACTTC

length: 15
V: TRBV27
size: .
J: TRBJ2-3
D: .
CDR3: CASSLMGIGTDTQYF
DNA: TGTGCCAGCAGTTTAATGGGTATTGGCACAGATACGCAGTATTTT

length: 16
V: TRBV7-8
size: .
J: TRBJ1-3
D: .
CDR3: CASSLRLSGSGNTIYF
DNA: TGTGCCAGCAGCTTACGGTTGTCCGGCTCTGGAAACACCATATATTTT

length: 13
V: TRBV30
size: .
J: TRBJ1-3
D: .
CDR3: CAWDQASGNTIYF
DNA: TGTGCCTGGGACCAAGCCTCTGGAAACACCATATATTTT

length: 13
V: TRBV5-1
size: .
J: TRBJ2-3
D: .
CDR3: CASSLQHTDTQYF
DNA: TGCGCCAGCAGCTTGCAGCACACAGATACGCAGTATTTT

length: 17
V: TRBV27
size: .
J: TRBJ2-3
D: TRBD1
CDR3: CASSLLIRDRSTDTQYF
DNA: TGTGCCAGCAGTTTATTGATCCGGGACAGAAGCACAGATACGCAGTATTTT

length: 13
V: TRBV30
size: .
J: TRBJ2-2
D: .
CDR3: CAWGILNTGELFF
DNA: TGTGCCTGGGGGATTCTGAACACCGGGGAGCTGTTTTTT

length: 16
V: TRBV6-5
size: .
J: TRBJ2-7
D: TRBD2
CDR3: CASSYSGLAGVYEQYF
DNA: TGTGCCAGCAGTTACTCGGGACTAGCGGGGGTCTACGAGCAGTACTTC

length: 14
V: TRBV6-5
size: .
J: TRBJ2-2
D: .
CDR3: CASSTGGKPGELFF
DNA: TGTGCCAGCAGCACTGGGGGGAAACCCGGGGAGCTGTTTTTT

length: 13
V: TRBV5-1
size: .
J: TRBJ1-1
D: .
CDR3: CASSQFGSSEAFF
DNA: TGCGCCAGCAGCCAGTTTGGGAGCTCTGAAGCTTTCTTT

length: 16
V: TRBV9
size: .
J: TRBJ2-3
D: TRBD2
CDR3: CASSVDGGESTDTQYF
DNA: TGTGCCAGCAGCGTGGACGGGGGGGAGAGCACAGATACGCAGTATTTT

length: 15
V: TRBV30
size: .
J: TRBJ2-5
D: TRBD2
CDR3: CAWRPRGAYQETQYF
DNA: TGTGCCTGGAGACCGCGGGGGGCCTACCAAGAGACCCAGTACTTC

length: 13
V: TRBV30
size: .
J: TRBJ1-1
D: .
CDR3: CAWSEGMNTEAFF
DNA: TGTGCCTGGAGCGAGGGAATGAACACTGAAGCTTTCTTT

length: 16
V: TRBV7-2
size: .
J: TRBJ2-5
D: TRBD1
CDR3: CASSLGSGTGGETQYF
DNA: TGTGCCAGCAGCTTAGGATCTGGGACAGGGGGAGAGACCCAGTACTTC

length: 13
V: TRBV5-6
size: .
J: TRBJ2-7
D: .
CDR3: CASSLVIAYEQYF
DNA: TGTGCCAGCAGCTTGGTGATCGCCTACGAGCAGTACTTC

length: 17
V: TRBV5-4
size: .
J: TRBJ1-1
D: TRBD1
CDR3: CASSFLPGTDMNTEAFF
DNA: TGTGCCAGCAGCTTCCTGCCCGGGACAGATATGAACACTGAAGCTTTCTTT

length: 13
V: TRBV7-2
size: .
J: TRBJ2-5
D: .
CDR3: CASSFSHQETQYF
DNA: TGTGCCAGCAGCTTTTCACACCAAGAGACCCAGTACTTC

length: 13
V: TRBV5-6
size: few
J: TRBJ1-2
D: .
CDR3: CASSLGGNYGYTF
DNA: TGTGCCAGCAGCTTGGGGGGGAACTATGGCTACACCTTC

length: 16
V: TRBV13
size: .
J: TRBJ2-7
D: TRBD1
CDR3: CASSLGQGVVSYEQYF
DNA: TGTGCCAGCAGCTTGGGACAGGGAGTAGTATCCTACGAGCAGTACTTC

length: 12
V: TRBV6-5
size: once
J: TRBJ2-1
D: .
CDR3: CASTSHTTEQFF
DNA: TGTGCCAGTACCAGTCATACTACTGAGCAGTTCTTC

length: 17
V: TRBV7-2
size: .
J: TRBJ1-1
D: .
CDR3: CASSLPRGGRRNTEAFF
DNA: TGTGCCAGCAGCCTGCCCAGAGGAGGGAGGAGGAACACTGAAGCTTTCTTT

length: 15
V: TRBV7-2
size: .
J: TRBJ2-5
D: TRBD1
CDR3: CASSAPGQGGETQYF
DNA: TGTGCCAGCAGCGCACCGGGACAGGGGGGGGAGACCCAGTACTTC

length: 13
V: TRBV11-3
size: .
J: TRBJ2-7
D: .
CDR3: CASSSRGGNEQYF
DNA: TGTGCCAGCAGCTCCAGGGGCGGAAACGAGCAGTACTTC

length: 17
V: TRBV10-3
size: .
J: TRBJ1-1
D: TRBD1
CDR3: CAISGNKDGTANTEAFF
DNA: TGTGCCATCAGTGGCAATAAGGATGGGACAGCTAACACTGAAGCTTTCTTT

length: 13
V: TRBV5-1
size: .
J: TRBJ2-7
D: .
CDR3: CASSEQSSYEQYF
DNA: TGCGCCAGCAGCGAACAGAGCTCCTACGAGCAGTACTTC

length: 14
V: TRBV18
size: .
J: TRBJ2-2
D: .
CDR3: CASSPGPGDGELFF
DNA: TGTGCCAGCTCACCAGGGCCCGGCGACGGGGAGCTGTTTTTT

length: 16
V: TRBV29-1
size: .
J: TRBJ2-7
D: .
CDR3: CSVEDRQGSSSYEQYF
DNA: TGCAGCGTTGAAGATCGCCAGGGGTCGAGCTCCTACGAGCAGTACTTC

length: 16
V: TRBV6-1
size: .
J: TRBJ1-6
D: .
CDR3: CASSDTASSYNSPLHF
DNA: TGTGCCAGCAGTGATACGGCTTCCTCCTATAATTCACCCCTCCACTTT

length: 14
V: TRBV27
size: .
J: TRBJ1-4
D: TRBD1
CDR3: CASNPRDRGEKLFF
DNA: TGTGCCAGCAACCCCCGGGACAGGGGAGAAAAACTGTTTTTT

length: 17
V: TRBV27
size: once
J: TRBJ1-5
D: TRBD1
CDR3: CASSLLGGTGRNQPQHF
DNA: TGTGCCAGCAGTTTGTTAGGGGGGACAGGGAGAAATCAGCCCCAGCATTTT

length: 14
V: TRBV30
size: .
J: TRBJ2-7
D: .
CDR3: CAWNPQLTGSEQYF
DNA: TGTGCCTGGAACCCCCAGTTAACAGGGTCCGAGCAGTACTTC

length: 14
V: TRBV9
size: .
J: TRBJ2-3
D: .
CDR3: CASSVGSSADTQYF
DNA: TGTGCCAGCAGCGTAGGGAGTAGCGCAGATACGCAGTATTTT

length: 15
V: TRBV15
size: .
J: TRBJ1-4
D: .
CDR3: CATSRGGGTNEKLFF
DNA: TGTGCCACCAGCCGCGGGGGAGGCACTAATGAAAAACTGTTTTTT

length: 14
V: TRBV7-8
size: .
J: TRBJ2-5
D: .
CDR3: CASSLKVRQETQYF
DNA: TGTGCCAGCAGCTTAAAGGTCAGGCAAGAGACCCAGTACTTC

length: 18
V: TRBV11-2
size: .
J: TRBJ2-7
D: TRBD2
CDR3: CASSYRTSGGSHSYEQYF
DNA: TGTGCCAGCAGCTATCGGACTAGCGGGGGGTCTCATTCCTACGAGCAGTACTTC

length: 14
V: TRBV27
size: .
J: TRBJ2-2
D: .
CDR3: CASSFWRGAGELFF
DNA: TGTGCCAGCAGTTTTTGGAGGGGGGCCGGGGAGCTGTTTTTT